This TCR beta chain is from a study of identical twins. TCRdb re-analysed the 5' RACE reads in MiXCR, keeping a single row per CDR3 protein. The repertoire holds some 690,000 distinct CDR3 sequences, 21% seen once, with approximately 4.5% in the top ten. The CDR3 has 13 amino acids. The V end lost 4 bases, the J end lost 2 bases, and 9 bases lay between the germline ends. The germline gives CDR1 SGHVS, CDR2 FQNEAQ. Healthy Caucasians, and only they, were the donors. The sample was also reused in another study, on T cells expressing NK-cell markers. That study adds: The study drew TCR beta repertoires from sorted CD3+CD56+NKG2C+, CD3+CD56+NKG2C- and CD3+CD56-NKG2C+ T cells. Among a handful of donors, these clonotypes also ranked first in the CD3+CD56-NKG2C+ fraction.

The sample comprised PBMCs. This TCR derives from a woman younger than 35 in good health. The V and J genes are TRBV7-8 and TRBJ2-7; TRBD1 might be the D (6 bases). The CDR3 coding sequence is TGTGCCAGCAGCTGGGACATCCCCTACGAGCAGTACTTC. Translated, it gives CASSWDIPYEQYF.